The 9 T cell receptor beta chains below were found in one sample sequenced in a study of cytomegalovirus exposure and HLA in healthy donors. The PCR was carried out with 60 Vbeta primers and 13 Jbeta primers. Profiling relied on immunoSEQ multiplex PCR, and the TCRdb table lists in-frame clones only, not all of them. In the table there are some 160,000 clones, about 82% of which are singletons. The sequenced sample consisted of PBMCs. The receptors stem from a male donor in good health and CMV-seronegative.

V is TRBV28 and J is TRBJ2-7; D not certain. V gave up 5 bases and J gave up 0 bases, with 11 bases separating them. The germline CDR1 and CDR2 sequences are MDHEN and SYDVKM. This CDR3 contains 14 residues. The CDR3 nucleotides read TGTGCCAGCAGTGCTCGGGTGAACTCCTACGAGCAGTACTTC. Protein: CASSARVNSYEQYF.

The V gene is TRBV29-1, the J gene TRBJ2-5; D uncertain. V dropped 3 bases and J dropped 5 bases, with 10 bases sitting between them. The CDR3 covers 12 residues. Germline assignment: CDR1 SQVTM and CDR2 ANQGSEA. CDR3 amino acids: CSVEGLSETQYF. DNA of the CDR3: TGCAGCGTTGAGGGCCTCTCGGAGACCCAGTACTTC.

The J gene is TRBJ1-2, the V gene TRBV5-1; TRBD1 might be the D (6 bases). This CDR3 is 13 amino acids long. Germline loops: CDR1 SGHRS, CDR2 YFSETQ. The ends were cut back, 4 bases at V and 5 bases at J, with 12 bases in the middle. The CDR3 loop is CASSPGTPYGYTF. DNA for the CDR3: TGCGCCAGCAGCCCCGGGACACCATATGGCTACACCTTC.

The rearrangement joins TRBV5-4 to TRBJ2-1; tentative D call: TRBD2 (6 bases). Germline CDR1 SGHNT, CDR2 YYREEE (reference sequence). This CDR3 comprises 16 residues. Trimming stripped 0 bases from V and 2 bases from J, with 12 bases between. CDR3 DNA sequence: TGTGCCAGCAGCTTGGCGGGGACTGACCCCTACAATGAGCAGTTCTTC. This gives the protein CASSLAGTDPYNEQFF.

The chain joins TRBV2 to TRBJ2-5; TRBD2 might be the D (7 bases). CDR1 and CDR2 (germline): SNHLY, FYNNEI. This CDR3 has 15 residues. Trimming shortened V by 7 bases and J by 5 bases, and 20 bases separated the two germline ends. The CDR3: CASTGGWRGQETQYF. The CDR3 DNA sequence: TGTGCCAGCACCGGAGGTTGGCGGGGGCAGGAGACCCAGTACTTC.

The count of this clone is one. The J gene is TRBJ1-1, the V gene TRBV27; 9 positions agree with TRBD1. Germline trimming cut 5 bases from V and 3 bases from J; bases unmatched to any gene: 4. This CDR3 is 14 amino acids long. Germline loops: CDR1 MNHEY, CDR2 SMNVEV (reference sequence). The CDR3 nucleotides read TGTGCCAGCAGTGGAACAGGGGGCTACACTGAAGCTTTCTTT. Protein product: CASSGTGGYTEAFF.

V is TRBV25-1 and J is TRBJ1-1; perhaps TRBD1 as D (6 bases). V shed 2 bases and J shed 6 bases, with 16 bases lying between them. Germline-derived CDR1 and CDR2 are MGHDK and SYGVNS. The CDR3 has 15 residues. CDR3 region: CASSEPDRPGAEAFF. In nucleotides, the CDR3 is TGTGCCAGCAGTGAACCCGACAGGCCCGGGGCTGAAGCTTTCTTT.

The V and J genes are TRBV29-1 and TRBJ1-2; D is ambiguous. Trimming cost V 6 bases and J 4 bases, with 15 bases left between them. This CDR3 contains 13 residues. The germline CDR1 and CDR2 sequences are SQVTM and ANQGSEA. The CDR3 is CSVGTGETYGYTF. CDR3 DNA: TGCAGCGTGGGAACTGGGGAGACCTATGGCTACACCTTC.

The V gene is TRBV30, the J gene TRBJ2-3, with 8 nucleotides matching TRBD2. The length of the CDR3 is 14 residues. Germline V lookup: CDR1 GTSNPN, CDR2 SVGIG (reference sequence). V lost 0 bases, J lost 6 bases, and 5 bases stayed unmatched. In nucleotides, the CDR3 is TGTGCCTGGAGTGTAGGAGCGGGAGTTGATACGCAGTATTTT. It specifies CAWSVGAGVDTQYF. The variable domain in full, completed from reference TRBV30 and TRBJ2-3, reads SQTIHQWPATLVQPVGSPLSLECTVEGTSNPNLYWYRQAAGRGLQLLFYSVGIGQISSEVPQNLSASRPQDRQFILSSKKLLLSDSGFYLCAWSVGAGVDTQYFGPGTRLTVL.